This T cell receptor beta chain is from a study of T-cell reconstitution after alpha-beta-depleted transplantation in children. Study-wide findings and caveats: The main origin of T-cell counts and diversity one year after transplant was newly produced T cells. About two months after transplant, alpha-beta T cells reportedly came from several hundred expanded graft clones.

Preparation of the TCRbeta library was carried out with unique molecular identifiers. From the PCR reads, TCRdb called clonotypes with MiXCR, one entry per CDR3 protein. The data hold hundreds of thousands of distinct CDR3 sequences, with roughly 18% observed a single time. Germline CDR1 and CDR2: SNHLY and FYNNEI. The CDR3 totals 18 residues. The ends were cut back, 5 bases at V and 3 bases at J, with 23 bases in the middle. About this clonotype itself: The antigen is unknown.

The specimen was PBMCs, mostly from graft donor cells, collected 360 days after TCRalphabeta/CD19-depleted stem cell transplant. The gene calls are TRBV2 and TRBJ1-5; tentatively, D is TRBD1 (5 bases). This clonotype was obtained from a male patient aged 2 to 9 who had a stem cell transplant for acute lymphoblastic leukemia, so the T cells may come from the graft donor. CDR3 amino acids: CASSLRGTGLNFNQPQHF. The CDR3 nucleotides read TGTGCCAGCAGTTTACGGGGAACGGGGCTCAATTTCAATCAGCCCCAGCATTTT.